What follows are 17 T cell receptor beta chains derived from one specimen sequenced in a study of blood T cell repertoires in COVID-19. Data came from immunoSEQ multiplex PCR; TCRdb stores just in-frame clones and leaves some out. This repertoire shows a few hundred thousand clones, more than 75% found once; its top ten account for around 10%. Sequencing input: peripheral blood. The source of these receptors is a man in his forties or fifties who had recovered from COVID-19.

V usage is TRBV27 and J usage is TRBJ1-4; TRBD1 aligns across 7 bases. CDR1 is MNHEY, CDR2 SMNVEV, per germline (reference sequence). This CDR3 comprises 20 residues. Written as DNA, the CDR3 is TGTGCTGTAGAGCCCCGTTCTCAGGGGCCCCCCACAGGGGAGGATGAAAAACTGTTTTTT. Protein: CAVEPRSQGPPTGEDEKLFF. The whole variable domain, remainder taken from reference TRBV27 and TRBJ1-4, is EAQVTQNPRYLITVTGKKLTVTCSQNMNHEYMSWYRQDPGLGLRQIYYSMNVEVTDKGDVPEGYKVSRKEKRNFPLILESPSPNQTSLYFCAVEPRSQGPPTGEDEKLFFGSGTQLSVL.

The chain couples TRBV5-1 to TRBJ2-7, with D tentatively TRBD2 (6 bases). Germline V CDR1 and CDR2: SGHRS, YFSETQ. The CDR3 runs to 16 residues. Trimming removed 1 base at V and 6 bases at J, with 20 bases between. DNA for the CDR3: TGCGCCAGCAGCTTGAAATCGACTAGATCAGTTAGCGAGCAGTACTTC. It codes for CASSLKSTRSVSEQYF.

CDR3 nucleotide sequence: TGTGCCAGCAGTTACAGACAGCAGAATCTAGATACGCAGTATTTT. It yields the protein CASSYRQQNLDTQYF. The chain combines TRBV6-2 or TRBV6-3 with TRBJ2-3; D perhaps matches TRBD1 (5 bases). V dropped 2 bases and J dropped 5 bases, with 14 bases sitting between them. Germline assignment: CDR1 MNHEY and CDR2 SVGEGT. The CDR3 spans 15 residues.

The chain joins TRBV5-4 to TRBJ1-2; 7 nucleotides agree with TRBD1. The CDR3 has 14 residues. CDR1 SGHNT and CDR2 YYREEE come from the germline V gene (reference sequence). The J segment lost 2 bases and the V segment lost 2 bases, leaving 3 bases of the junction unmatched. CDR3 residues: CASSFRDRNYGYTF. CDR3 nucleotides: TGTGCCAGCAGCTTTCGGGACAGAAACTATGGCTACACCTTC.

V usage is TRBV25-1 and J usage is TRBJ1-2; D call uncertain. The CDR3 runs to 14 residues. Looked up from germline, CDR1 is MGHDK and CDR2 is SYGVNS. The V gene lost 2 bases and the J gene lost 8 bases, with 15 bases spanning the gap. Written as DNA, the CDR3 is TGTGCCAGCAGTGAAGTGGTCAACACGGGAGGCTACACCTTC. Protein product: CASSEVVNTGGYTF.

Concerning this clone: In the same sample, other DNA sequences code for this CDR3. The gene calls are TRBV4-1 and TRBJ1-1; D is perhaps TRBD1 (5 bases). The CDR3 contains 16 residues. Trimming pared 0 bases from V and 0 bases from J, leaving 11 bases between. The germline CDR1 and CDR2 sequences are MGHRA and YSYEKL. The CDR3 here is CASSQEVRGVNTEAFF. The CDR3 coding sequence is TGCGCCAGCAGCCAAGAGGTAAGGGGCGTGAACACTGAAGCTTTCTTT.

Worth noting for this clone: This sample also contains other DNA sequences that code for the same CDR3. The V gene is TRBV9, the J gene TRBJ2-2; 8 positions match TRBD2. The CDR3 spans 16 residues. The V segment lost 0 bases and the J segment 4 bases; nucleotides outside the gene matches: 5. CDR1 is SGDLS and CDR2 is YYNGEE in the germline V gene. The CDR3 nucleotides read TGTGCCAGCAGCGTAGCGGCGGGGGGTGGCACCGGGGAGCTGTTTTTT. It codes for CASSVAAGGGTGELFF.

This clone was counted a few times. The chain carries TRBV9 and TRBJ1-2; D might be TRBD1 (5 bases). The CDR3 spans 13 residues. The germline V and J ends were trimmed by 3 bases and 5 bases, with 11 bases remaining between them. Germline CDR1 SGDLS, CDR2 YYNGEE. This CDR3 reads CASSARVEYGYTF. CDR3 coding DNA: TGTGCCAGCAGCGCCAGGGTAGAGTATGGCTACACCTTC.

In this sample, this clone turned up once. The chain employs TRBV7-8 and TRBJ2-5, with TRBD2 matching over 10 bases. CDR1 and CDR2 from the germline V gene are SGHVS and FQNEAQ. The J segment lost 5 bases and the V segment lost 2 bases, leaving 8 bases of the junction unmatched. The CDR3 spans 16 residues. CDR3 DNA sequence: TGTGCCAGCAGCTTATCGGCTAGCGGGAGTACGGAGACCCAGTACTTC. This gives the protein CASSLSASGSTETQYF.

The chain joins TRBV7-2 to TRBJ2-7; TRBD2 might be the D (6 bases). The ends were cut back, 2 bases at V and 4 bases at J, with 15 bases in the middle. Germline loops: CDR1 SGHTA, CDR2 FQGNSA. CDR3 size: 15 residues. CDR3 sequence reads: CASSLTTGSGYEQYF. In DNA, the CDR3 is TGTGCCAGCAGCTTAACCACCGGGAGCGGGTACGAGCAGTACTTC.

The rearrangement uses TRBV12-3 or TRBV12-4 and TRBJ1-2; a possible D gene is TRBD1 (5 bases). The CDR3 has 13 residues. Between the trimmed V and J ends, which lost 6 bases and 4 bases, there was a span of 12 bases. The CDR3 sequence: CASSPGPFYGYTF. For the CDR3, the DNA is TGTGCCAGCAGCCCAGGGCCTTTCTATGGCTACACCTTC.

This chain uses TRBV7-9 with TRBJ1-1; D is unresolved. The CDR3 runs to 15 residues. The germline V gene encodes CDR1 SEHNR and CDR2 FQNEAQ (reference sequence). Between the trimmed V and J ends, which lost 5 bases and 5 bases, there was a span of 18 bases. In DNA form, the CDR3 reads TGTGCCAGCAGCCCCGGACTCCTGGTCGGTACTGAAGCTTTCTTT. Its translation is CASSPGLLVGTEAFF.

The chain links TRBV7-9 to TRBJ1-4; 9 bases align to TRBD1. The CDR3 sequence is 16 residues long. Germline values: CDR1 SEHNR, CDR2 FQNEAQ (reference sequence). V gave up 3 bases and J gave up 12 bases; unmatched junction bases: 14. The CDR3 loop is CASSLLTGQGRGELFF. The CDR3, as DNA: TGTGCCAGCAGCTTGCTCACGGGACAGGGTAGGGGGGAACTGTTTTTT.

This sequence joins TRBV19 and TRBJ2-2, with D perhaps TRBD1 (6 bases). V lost 9 bases and J 1 base, leaving 6 bases between the germline ends. This CDR3 comprises 12 residues. The germline V gene has CDR1 LNHDA and CDR2 SQIVND (reference sequence). The CDR3 nucleotides are TGTGCCAGGACAGGGAACACCGGGGAGCTGTTTTTT. Translated, it gives CARTGNTGELFF.

The chain joins TRBV18 to TRBJ2-5, with 11 bases lining up with TRBD1. The CDR3 is made up of 16 amino acids. Germline CDR1 KGHSH, CDR2 LQKENI. After removal of 3 bases from V and 5 bases from J, the junction contained 8 bases not matched to a gene. The DNA of the CDR3 is TGTGCCAGCTCACCTCGACGGACAGGGGGCGGGGAGACCCAGTACTTC. Encoded protein: CASSPRRTGGGETQYF.

This chain connects TRBV7-9 to TRBJ2-4, with D perhaps TRBD1 (5 bases). V shed 3 bases and J shed 0 bases, with 9 bases lying between them. Germline V gives CDR1 SEHNR, CDR2 FQNEAQ (reference sequence). CDR3 size: 15 residues. CDR3 nucleotide sequence: TGTGCCAGCAGCTTGACAGCCGTAGCCAAAAACATTCAGTACTTC. Translating gives CASSLTAVAKNIQYF.

This chain connects TRBV4-3 to TRBJ2-3, with TRBD2 matching 10 bases. This CDR3 spans 17 amino acids. Germline-derived CDR1 and CDR2 are LGHNA and YSLEER. With 2 bases clipped from V and 2 bases from J, the junction kept 7 bases outside the gene matches. This CDR3 is CASSQHTSGTLTDTQYF. The CDR3 coding sequence is TGCGCCAGCAGCCAACACACTAGCGGGACCCTCACAGATACGCAGTATTTT.